A selection of T cell receptor beta chains follows, all from one sample in a study of cytomegalovirus exposure and HLA in healthy donors. Sequenced by immunoSEQ multiplex PCR; TCRdb stores in-frame clones only, minus some. Of 150,000 to 200,000 clones listed, about 78% are singletons. Sequenced material: PBMCs. The receptors were gathered from a male donor in good health and CMV-seronegative. Both conserved end residues are part of each CDR3. The D gene is left open where the match is weak. Size values are once, few and many counts, or a class for expanded clones, and some rows have none.

clone_size d_call j_call v_call cdr3_aa cdr3_nt
NA TRBD2 TRBJ2-1 TRBV7-2 CASTLASGRAYNEQFF TGTGCCAGCACCCTAGCAAGCGGGAGGGCCTACAATGAGCAGTTCTTC
NA NA TRBJ2-5 TRBV10-3 CAISDRGVTQYF TGTGCCATCAGTGACAGGGGGGTGACCCAGTACTTC
NA NA TRBJ2-1 TRBV5-1 CASSPASGTNEQFF TGCGCCAGCAGCCCGGCGAGCGGCACCAATGAGCAGTTCTTC
NA TRBD2 TRBJ2-1 TRBV14 CASSHRTSGFSYNEQFF TGTGCCAGCAGCCATCGGACTAGCGGTTTCTCCTACAATGAGCAGTTCTTC
NA TRBD1 TRBJ2-7 TRBV5-4 CASTTNRGSYEQYF TGTGCCAGCACCACAAACAGGGGATCCTACGAGCAGTACTTC
once TRBD1 TRBJ1-2 TRBV11-2 CASRGTGYGYTF TGTGCCAGCAGAGGGACAGGGTATGGCTACACCTTC
NA NA TRBJ1-4 TRBV6-6 CASSYSAQAINEKLFF TGTGCCAGCAGTTACTCGGCCCAGGCGATTAATGAAAAACTGTTTTTT
NA NA TRBJ2-1 TRBV4-3 CASSQSPSHAYNEQFF TGCGCCAGCAGCCAATCCCCTAGCCACGCCTACAATGAGCAGTTCTTC
NA NA TRBJ2-2 TRBV7-9 CAGRTASDGSGELFF TGTGCCGGACGCACCGCTAGCGATGGATCCGGGGAGCTGTTTTTT
once NA TRBJ2-7 TRBV4-2 CASSPGRDSILEQYF TGTGCCAGCAGCCCCGGGCGGGATAGTATCCTCGAGCAGTACTTC
once TRBD1 TRBJ1-2 TRBV4-2 CASSLGQGPNNYGYTF TGTGCCAGCAGCCTGGGACAGGGGCCGAATAACTATGGCTACACCTTC
NA TRBD1 TRBJ2-7 TRBV19 CASSIGQGAFNEQYF TGTGCCAGTAGTATCGGACAGGGGGCTTTTAACGAGCAGTACTTC
NA NA TRBJ2-3 TRBV11-2 CASSQDSYAQYF TGTGCCAGCAGCCAAGACAGTTATGCGCAGTATTTT
NA TRBD2 TRBJ2-2 TRBV7-2 CASSWGLAGYTGELFF TGTGCCAGCAGCTGGGGACTAGCGGGGTACACCGGGGAGCTGTTTTTT
NA NA TRBJ2-5 TRBV5-6 CASSLASGRETQYF TGTGCCAGCAGCTTGGCGTCGGGGAGGGAGACCCAGTACTTC
NA TRBD2 TRBJ2-5 TRBV29-1 CSVGVGGSETQYF TGCAGCGTTGGGGTCGGGGGGTCAGAGACCCAGTACTTC
NA NA TRBJ2-2 TRBV14 CASSRLLQNTGELFF TGTGCCAGCAGCCGTCTACTCCAGAACACCGGGGAGCTGTTTTTT
NA TRBD1 TRBJ2-2 TRBV9 CASSGTGTNTGELFF TGTGCCAGCAGCGGGACAGGGACTAACACCGGGGAGCTGTTTTTT
NA NA TRBJ1-6 TRBV5-5 CASSLYGGGRSPLHF TGTGCCAGCAGCTTGTACGGGGGAGGGAGGTCACCCCTCCACTTT
once NA TRBJ2-5 TRBV5-1 CASSPGTPQETQYF TGCGCCAGCAGCCCAGGGACACCTCAAGAGACCCAGTACTTC
NA TRBD2 TRBJ2-7 TRBV5-4 CASSFGTSGGDRGEQYF TGTGCCAGCAGCTTCGGGACTAGCGGGGGGGACCGTGGCGAGCAGTACTTC
NA TRBD2 TRBJ2-1 TRBV29-1 CSVDFSGLSHGDNEQFF TGCAGCGTTGATTTTAGCGGGTTATCCCACGGCGACAATGAGCAGTTCTTC
NA TRBD2 TRBJ2-5 TRBV2 CASSEWLAGGKETQYF TGTGCCAGCAGTGAATGGCTAGCGGGAGGAAAAGAGACCCAGTACTTC
NA NA TRBJ1-1 TRBV18 CASSPPGGGENTEAFF TGTGCCAGCTCACCACCGGGGGGGGGAGAGAACACTGAAGCTTTCTTT
few NA TRBJ1-1 TRBV5-4 CASSQDTLRTEAFF TGTGCCAGCAGCCAAGACACCTTAAGGACTGAAGCTTTCTTT
NA NA TRBJ1-4 TRBV15 CATSRGQELKLFF TGTGCCACCAGCAGGGGGCAGGAGCTAAAACTGTTTTTT
NA NA TRBJ1-2 TRBV2 CASRVDRDIYTF TGTGCCAGCAGGGTCGACAGAGATATCTACACCTTC
NA NA TRBJ2-6 TRBV5-4 CASSPPQVPGGANVLTF TGTGCCAGCAGCCCGCCCCAGGTTCCGGGGGGGGCCAACGTCCTGACTTTC